The sequence of this TCR beta chain was determined in a study of identical twins. V lost 10 bases and J lost 7, with 16 bases in between. The CDR3 sequence is 13 residues long. From germline, CDR1 is MDHEN and CDR2 SYDVKM. TCRdb ran MiXCR on the 5' RACE reads and lists one entry per CDR3 protein. The data contain some 560,000 distinct CDR3 sequences, around 9.6% of them singletons. These data were likewise used in another study, on yellow fever vaccine responses in identical twins.

What was sequenced was PBMCs. The source of this sequence is a young woman in good health. This chain connects TRBV28 to TRBJ2-2, with D possibly matching TRBD2 (6 bases). The CDR3 reads CAIALREGGELFF. In DNA, the CDR3 is TGTGCCATCGCTCTGCGGGAAGGCGGGGAGCTGTTTTTT.